Described below is a single T cell receptor (beta chain) sequence and its context. This record belongs to a study of blood T cell repertoires in COVID-19. Overall study: Sites across the United States, Italy and Spain contributed samples from acute and convalescent COVID-19. T cells, B-cell-depleted T cells, or PBMCs provided the cDNA or gDNA that served as material.

Participants were aged about 18 to 100 years from more than 20 US areas. Among Cohort 3 donors, those recovered had two negative PCRs, clearance, or symptom resolution. Produced via immunoSEQ multiplex PCR; TCRdb's table is partial and in-frame only. The sample lists about 360,000 clones, 80% to 90% seen once, with 1% to 1.5% in the top ten. The sample taken for sequencing was PBMCs or T cells enriched from blood (not recorded which). This TCR was recovered from a man aged 25-40 years who had recovered from COVID-19.

Written as DNA, the CDR3 is TGTGCCAGCAGCTTAGCTGGAGGGGGGGGAGATACGCAGTATTTT. It translates to CASSLAGGGGDTQYF. The chain links TRBV7-9 to TRBJ2-3, with D maybe TRBD2 (7 bases). Trimming removed 0 bases from V and 5 bases from J, with 12 bases in between. The CDR3 totals 15 residues. Germline assignment: CDR1 SEHNR and CDR2 FQNEAQ (reference sequence).